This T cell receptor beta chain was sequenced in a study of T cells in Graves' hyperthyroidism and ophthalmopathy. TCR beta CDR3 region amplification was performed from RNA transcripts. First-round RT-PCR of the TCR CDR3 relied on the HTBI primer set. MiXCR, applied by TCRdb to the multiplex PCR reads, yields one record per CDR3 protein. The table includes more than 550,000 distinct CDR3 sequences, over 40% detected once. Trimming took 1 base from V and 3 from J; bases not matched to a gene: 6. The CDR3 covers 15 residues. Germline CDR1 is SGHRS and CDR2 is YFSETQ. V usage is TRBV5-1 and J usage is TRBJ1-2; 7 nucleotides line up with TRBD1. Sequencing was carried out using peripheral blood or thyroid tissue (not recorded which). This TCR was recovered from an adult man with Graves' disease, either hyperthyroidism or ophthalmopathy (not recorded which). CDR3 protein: CASSLNPGTDYGYTF. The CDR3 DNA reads TGCGCCAGCAGCTTGAACCCTGGGACAGACTATGGCTACACCTTC.